This T cell receptor beta chain was sequenced in a study of regulatory T cells in long-lasting Graves disease. At the level of the study: Newly diagnosed Graves' patients took antithyroid drugs under 3 months. General study findings and limits: Newly diagnosed Graves' patients exceeded persistent ones in TCR diversity.

The CDR3 runs to 16 residues. Germline V gene sequence: CDR1 SGHNT, CDR2 YYREEE (reference sequence). The V end was cut by 4 bases, the J end by 2 bases, with 16 bases between. Arm-PCR of CDR3 regions and iRepertoire HTBI primers were used to build TCR beta libraries. Per the original data handling: In the combined samples, under 80 TRBV and 14 TRBJ segments were identified. MiXCR, run by TCRdb on the multiplex PCR reads, gives a single entry per CDR3 protein. The V and J calls were not made by the authors but by TCRdb's processing. The sample shows roughly 380,000 distinct CDR3 sequences, 16% of them seen only once. Time point specified: newly diagnosed GD, antithyroid drugs for less than 3 months. PBMC-extracted RNA yielded the TCR library. EDTA tubes collected 7.5 to 9.5 milliliters of peripheral blood. This clonotype was picked up a small number of times. Its antigen is as yet unknown. The sample was also linked to a second study, of T cells in Graves' hyperthyroidism and ophthalmopathy.

The TCR was taken from a man aged 40-49 years with Graves disease. V and J are TRBV5-4 and TRBJ1-5; D may be TRBD1 (5 bases). The source was peripheral blood mononuclear cells (PBMCs), collected at new diagnosis, from a patient treated with antithyroid drugs. CDR3 nucleotide sequence: TGTGCCAGCAGCGATTTTCAGGGAGAAGGCAATCAGCCCCAGCATTTT. Translation: CASSDFQGEGNQPQHF. Combining the CDR3 with reference TRBV5-4 and TRBJ1-5 gives the whole variable domain ETGVTQSPTHLIKTRGQQVTLRCSSQSGHNTVSWYQQALGQGPQFIFQYYREEENGRGNFPPRFSGLQFPNYSSELNVNALELDDSALYLCASSDFQGEGNQPQHFGDGTRLSIL.